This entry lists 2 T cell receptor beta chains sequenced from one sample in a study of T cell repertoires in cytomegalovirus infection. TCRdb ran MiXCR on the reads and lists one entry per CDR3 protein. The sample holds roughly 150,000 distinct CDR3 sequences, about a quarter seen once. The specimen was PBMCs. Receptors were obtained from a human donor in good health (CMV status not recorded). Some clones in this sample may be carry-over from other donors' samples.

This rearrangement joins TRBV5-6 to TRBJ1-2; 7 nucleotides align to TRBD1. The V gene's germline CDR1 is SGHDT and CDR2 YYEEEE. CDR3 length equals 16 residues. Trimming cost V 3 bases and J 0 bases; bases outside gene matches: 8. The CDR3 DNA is TGTGCCAGCAGCTGGGATGACAGGGAAGCTAACTATGGCTACACCTTC. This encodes CASSWDDREANYGYTF.

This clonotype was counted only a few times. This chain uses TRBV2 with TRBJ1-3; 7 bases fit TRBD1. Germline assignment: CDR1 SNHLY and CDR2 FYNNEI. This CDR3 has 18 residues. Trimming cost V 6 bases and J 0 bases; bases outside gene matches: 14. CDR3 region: CASRDTPGQSLSGNTIYF. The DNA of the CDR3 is TGTGCCAGCAGAGACACGCCGGGACAGAGTCTCTCTGGAAACACCATATATTTT.